Listed here are 3 T cell receptor beta chains from one sample, sequenced in a study of molecular identifiers for immune sequencing clone quantification. TCRdb passed the PCR reads through MiXCR, listing each CDR3 protein once. The sample carries a few hundred thousand distinct CDR3 sequences, roughly a fifth recorded once. The sequencing input was naive CD8+ T cells from blood, with Jurkat cell RNA spiked in. As for subset: FACS-sorted CD8+CD4-CCR7+CD45RA+ naive T cells. These receptor sequences come from a human donor in good health. Some libraries in this study had Jurkat cell RNA spiked in.

The chain links TRBV6-5 to TRBJ1-6; D is unresolved. Trimming stripped 1 base from V and 0 bases from J, with 13 bases between. In germline, CDR1 is MNHEY, CDR2 SVGAGI. The CDR3 consists of 18 residues. CDR3 region: CASSYYIPPGSYNSPLHF. The CDR3 bases are TGTGCCAGCAGTTACTATATCCCCCCAGGCTCCTATAATTCACCCCTCCACTTT.

V gene TRBV30 combines with J gene TRBJ2-1; TRBD2 is a possible D gene (5 bases). Trimming shortened V by 2 bases and J by 6 bases, and 14 bases separated the two germline ends. The CDR3 runs 14 residues. Germline CDR1 reads GTSNPN; CDR2 reads SVGIG (reference sequence). CDR3 nucleotides: TGTGCCTGGAGTCCAATACTAGTTTCCAATGAGCAGTTCTTC. Residues: CAWSPILVSNEQFF.

Many counts were recorded for this clonotype. The V call is TRBV14, the J call TRBJ2-5; D might be TRBD2 (5 bases). The CDR3 loop spans 14 amino acids. CDR1 is SGHDN, CDR2 FVKESK, per germline. V lost 4 bases and J 5 bases, leaving 14 bases between the germline ends. CDR3 coding DNA: TGTGCCAGCAGCCCCCGGTGGACTGCGGAGACCCAGTACTTC. Its translation is CASSPRWTAETQYF.